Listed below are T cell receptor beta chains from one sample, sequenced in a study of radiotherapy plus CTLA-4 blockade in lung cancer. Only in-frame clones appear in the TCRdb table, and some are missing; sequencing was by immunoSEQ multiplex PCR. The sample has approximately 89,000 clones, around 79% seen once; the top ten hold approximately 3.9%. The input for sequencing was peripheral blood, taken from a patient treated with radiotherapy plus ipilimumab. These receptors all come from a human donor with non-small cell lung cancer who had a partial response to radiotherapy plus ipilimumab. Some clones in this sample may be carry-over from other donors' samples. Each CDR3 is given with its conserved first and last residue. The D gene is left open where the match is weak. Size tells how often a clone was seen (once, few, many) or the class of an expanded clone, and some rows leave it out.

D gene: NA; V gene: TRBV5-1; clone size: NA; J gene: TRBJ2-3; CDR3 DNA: TGCGCCAGCAGCTTTAGCGCCAGCACAGATACGCAGTATTTT; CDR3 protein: CASSFSASTDTQYF
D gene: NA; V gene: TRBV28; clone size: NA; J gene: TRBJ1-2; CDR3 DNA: TGTGCCAGCAGTTTAGGGGCGAATATGGGCTACACCTTC; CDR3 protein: CASSLGANMGYTF
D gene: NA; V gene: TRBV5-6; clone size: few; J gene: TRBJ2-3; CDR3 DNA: TGTGCCAGCAGGGAAGACGGGACAGATACGCAGTATTTT; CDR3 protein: CASREDGTDTQYF
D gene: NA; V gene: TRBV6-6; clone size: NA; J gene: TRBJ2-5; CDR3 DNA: TGTGCCAGCAGTTACGGCCTTAAAGAGACCCAGTACTTC; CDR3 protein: CASSYGLKETQYF
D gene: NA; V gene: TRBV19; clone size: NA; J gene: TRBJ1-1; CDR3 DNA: TGTGCCAGTAAAAAACAGGTTATCCACCAGAACACTGAAGCTTTCTTT; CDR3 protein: CASKKQVIHQNTEAFF
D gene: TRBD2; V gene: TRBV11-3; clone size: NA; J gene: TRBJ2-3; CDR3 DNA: TGTGCCAGCAGCCCACGACTAGCGGGATCCACAGATACGCAGTATTTT; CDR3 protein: CASSPRLAGSTDTQYF
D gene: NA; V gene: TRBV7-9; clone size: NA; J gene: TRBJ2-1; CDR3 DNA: TGTGCCAGCAGCCGTGTCCACAATGAGCAGTTCTTC; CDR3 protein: CASSRVHNEQFF
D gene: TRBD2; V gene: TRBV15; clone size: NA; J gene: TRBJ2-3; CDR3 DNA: TGTGCCACCAGCGGAGAACCAGGACTAGTGGATACGCAGTATTTT; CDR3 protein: CATSGEPGLVDTQYF
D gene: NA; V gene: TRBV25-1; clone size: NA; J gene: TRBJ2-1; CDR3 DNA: TGTGCCAGCAGTGATAGTATGCTCCCAAATGAGCAGTTCTTC; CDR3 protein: CASSDSMLPNEQFF
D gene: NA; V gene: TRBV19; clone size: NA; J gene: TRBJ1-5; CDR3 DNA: TGTGCCAGTAGTATCGACTCGGTGCAGCCCCAGCATTTT; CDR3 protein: CASSIDSVQPQHF
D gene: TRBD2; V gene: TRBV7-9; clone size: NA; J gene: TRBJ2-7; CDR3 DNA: TGTGCCAGCAGCCCAGGACTAGCGGGAGACGAGCAGTACTTC; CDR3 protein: CASSPGLAGDEQYF
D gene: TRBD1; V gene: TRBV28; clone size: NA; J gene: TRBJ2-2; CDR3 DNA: TGTGCCAGCAGTTCTGCCGGGGGACAGGGAAGTTGGTTGGCCACCGGGGAGCTGTTTTTT; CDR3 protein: CASSSAGGQGSWLATGELFF
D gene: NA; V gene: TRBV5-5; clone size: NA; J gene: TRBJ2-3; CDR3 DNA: TGTGCCAGCAGCCCTTGGGCATCGTCAGATACGCAGTATTTT; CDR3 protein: CASSPWASSDTQYF
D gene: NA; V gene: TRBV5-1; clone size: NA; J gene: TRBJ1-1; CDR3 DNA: TGCGCCAGCAGCTTGCGTTTGCGGTCCACTGAAGCTTTCTTT; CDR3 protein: CASSLRLRSTEAFF
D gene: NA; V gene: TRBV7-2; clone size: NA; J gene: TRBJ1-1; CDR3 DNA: TGTGCCAGCAGCTCATTAGGGGTTGCTTTCTTT; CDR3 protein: CASSSLGVAFF
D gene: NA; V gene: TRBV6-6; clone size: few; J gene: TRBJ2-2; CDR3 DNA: TGTGCCAGCAGTTACACTCAGGGGAGCGGGGAGCTGTTTTTT; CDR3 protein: CASSYTQGSGELFF
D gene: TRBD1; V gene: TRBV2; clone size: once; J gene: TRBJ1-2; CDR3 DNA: TGTGCCATAAGTGGGACAGGGATCGGAGCTAACTATGGCTACACCTTC; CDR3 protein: CAISGTGIGANYGYTF